The T cell receptor (beta chain) described here comes from a study of long-term antiretroviral therapy in people with HIV. V lost 6 bases and J lost 7; bases outside the gene matches: 6. This CDR3 is built from 13 residues. In germline, CDR1 is SNHLY, CDR2 FYNNEI. An immunoSEQ assay, version v3.0, was performed at survey level. Sequencing was performed with immunoSEQ multiplex PCR; in TCRdb, only in-frame clones are kept and a portion is missing. The sample carries tens of thousands of clones, about 90% recorded once. The specimen comprised unsorted PBMCs, sampled 1.1 years after starting antiretroviral therapy. The TCR sequence derives from a man aged 18 to 29 with HIV. The J gene is TRBJ1-1, the V gene TRBV2; TRBD1 matches at 9 bases. CDR3 sequence reads: CASSGDREIEAFF. CDR3 DNA: TGTGCCAGCAGCGGGGACAGGGAAATTGAAGCTTTCTTT.